These 6 T cell receptor beta chains share one sample of origin, sequenced in a study of CD4 T cell repertoires in COVID-19. The memory T cells were sequenced right after ex vivo isolation, without culture. This table comes from immunoSEQ multiplex PCR, and its TCRdb copy is limited to in-frame clones, with some not included. The sample includes 20,000 to 25,000 clones, 87% of them seen just once. The material sequenced was central memory CD4+ T cells from blood, taken before the COVID-19 pandemic. The receptors stem from a human donor who had COVID-19.

This sequence joins TRBV29-1 and TRBJ2-7, with 7 bases lining up with TRBD2. With V trimmed by 6 bases and J by 7 bases, 6 bases remained unmatched. Germline V gene lookup returns CDR1 SQVTM and CDR2 ANQGSEA. The CDR3 runs to 11 residues. The CDR3 coding sequence is TGCAGCGTCCATGGGGGAGGGGAGCAGTACTTC. This encodes CSVHGGGEQYF.

This chain links TRBV5-4 with TRBJ2-5, with 8 bases aligning to TRBD1. Germline-derived CDR1 and CDR2 are SGHNT and YYREEE (reference sequence). The CDR3 contains 15 residues. The V gene end was trimmed by 4 bases and the J gene end by 2 bases; junction bases not matched to a gene: 7. CDR3 loop: CASSIRDRSQETQYF. The DNA of the CDR3 is TGTGCCAGCAGCATCAGGGACAGGAGTCAAGAGACCCAGTACTTC.

For the CDR3, the DNA is TGTGCCAGCAGGGAGAGGGAGGCCGGGAAAAAACTGTTTTTT. The encoded protein is CASREREAGKKLFF. The chain uses TRBV7-6 and TRBJ1-4; D gene unclear. The germline V and J ends were trimmed by 6 bases and 9 bases, with 17 bases remaining between them. The CDR3 length is 14 residues. Germline values: CDR1 SGHVS, CDR2 FNYEAQ.

The chain carries TRBV28 and TRBJ1-2; 10 positions match TRBD1. CDR1 and CDR2 (germline): MDHEN, SYDVKM. Losses at the gene ends were 6 bases for V and 8 bases for J; bases not matched to a gene: 9. The CDR3 has 14 amino acids. DNA for the CDR3: TGTGCCAGCAGGTTAAGGGACAGGGGATACGGCTACACCTTC. Its translation is CASRLRDRGYGYTF.

The chain employs TRBV7-3 and TRBJ2-5; no firm D call. The CDR3 spans 14 residues. The V end was cut by 4 bases, the J end by 2 bases, with 11 bases between. Germline assignment: CDR1 SGHTA and CDR2 FQGTGA. CDR3 residues: CASSSSSRQETQYF. The CDR3 region has the DNA TGTGCCAGCAGCTCATCAAGTAGACAAGAGACCCAGTACTTC. Supplemented by reference TRBV7-3 and TRBJ2-5, the full variable domain reads GAGVSQTPSNKVTEKGKYVELRCDPISGHTALYWYRQSLGQGPEFLIYFQGTGAADDSGLPNDRFFAVRPEGSVSTLKIQRTERGDSAVYLCASSSSSRQETQYFGPGTRLLVL.

The chain combines TRBV7-2 with TRBJ2-5; possible D gene TRBD1, 6 bases. V dropped 4 bases and J dropped 1 base, with 13 bases sitting between them. Germline V gene data show CDR1 as SGHTA and CDR2 as FQGNSA. This CDR3 is 15 amino acids long. The CDR3 nucleotides read TGTGCCAGCAGCTCGGGACAAACAGTCCAAGAGACCCAGTACTTC. Protein: CASSSGQTVQETQYF.